The next 22 T cell receptor beta chains were all read from a single sample in a study of T cells in Graves' hyperthyroidism and ophthalmopathy. Amplified regions were TCR beta CDR3 sequences from RNA transcripts. Initially, a first-round RT-PCR of the TCR CDR3 employed the HTBI primer set. From the multiplex PCR reads, TCRdb called clonotypes with MiXCR, one entry per CDR3 protein. The sample carries about 550,000 distinct CDR3 sequences, roughly 20% recorded once. The sequencing sample was made of blood. The origin of the receptors is a man younger than 35 with Graves' hyperthyroidism.

The sample holds many counts of this clonotype. This chain joins TRBV6-5 and TRBJ1-1; D might be TRBD1 (5 bases). The V and J ends lost 3 bases and 5 bases respectively, with 13 bases between them. Germline V lookup: CDR1 MNHEY, CDR2 SVGAGI. The CDR3 length is 14 residues. CDR3 sequence reads: CASSYGATGTEAFF. The CDR3 DNA reads as TGTGCCAGCAGTTATGGGGCCACCGGGACTGAAGCTTTCTTT.

This clonotype was seen ten or more times. The chain is built from TRBV19 and TRBJ1-1, with D hard to call. From germline, CDR1 is LNHDA and CDR2 SQIVND (reference sequence). V lost 2 bases to trimming and J lost 3 bases, with 13 bases between them. CDR3 length: 15 amino acids. The CDR3, as DNA: TGTGCCAGTAGTATATATTTGGGTGGAGACACTGAAGCTTTCTTT. This sequence encodes CASSIYLGGDTEAFF. The full variable domain, in which reference TRBV19 and TRBJ1-1 provide the parts outside the CDR3, is DGGITQSPKYLFRKEGQNVTLSCEQNLNHDAMYWYRQDPGQGLRLIYYSQIVNDFQKGDIAEGYSVSREKKESFPLTVTSAQKNPTAFYLCASSIYLGGDTEAFFGQGTRLTVV.

This clonotype was seen only a few times. This chain links TRBV19 with TRBJ1-1; 10 bases are shared with TRBD1. V lost 3 bases to trimming and J lost 8 bases; unmatched junction nucleotides: 3. The CDR3 is made up of 13 amino acids. CDR1 and CDR2 from the germline V gene are LNHDA and SQIVND (reference sequence). CDR3 DNA: TGTGCCAGTAGTATCGGGACAGGGGCAGAAGCTTTCTTT. It specifies CASSIGTGAEAFF.

This clonotype came up many times. This CDR3 reads CASRGTGKNSPLHF. The CDR3 DNA is TGTGCCAGCAGGGGGACGGGGAAAAATTCACCCCTCCACTTT. The V gene is TRBV6-1, the J gene TRBJ1-6; TRBD1 is a possible D gene (5 bases). Germline lookup yields CDR1 MNHNS and CDR2 SASEGT. This CDR3 is built from 14 residues. V gave up 6 bases and J gave up 7 bases, with 13 bases separating them.

This clonotype was seen repeatedly, ten times or more. This sequence joins TRBV5-1 and TRBJ1-1; possible D gene TRBD1, 6 bases. This CDR3 has 12 residues. The V and J ends lost 0 bases and 8 bases respectively, with 8 bases between them. Germline values: CDR1 SGHRS, CDR2 YFSETQ. This CDR3 is CASSLVGHEAFF. The DNA of the CDR3 is TGCGCCAGCAGCTTGGTGGGACACGAAGCTTTCTTT.

This chain connects TRBV27 to TRBJ2-7; D might be TRBD1 or TRBD2, each matching 6 bases. CDR3 size: 19 residues. The germline V gene encodes CDR1 MNHEY and CDR2 SMNVEV (reference sequence). V gave up 0 bases and J gave up 3 bases, with 24 bases separating them. For the CDR3, the DNA is TGTGCCAGCAGTTTATCGAGTGGGAGGTTTCGTGGACAGCACTACGAGCAGTACTTC. Amino acids: CASSLSSGRFRGQHYEQYF.

This clonotype was counted only a few times. The chain is built from TRBV28 and TRBJ1-5; D is perhaps TRBD1 (6 bases). This CDR3 has 17 amino acids. The germline V and J ends were trimmed by 5 bases and 2 bases, with 19 bases remaining between them. Looked up from germline, CDR1 is MDHEN and CDR2 is SYDVKM. CDR3 sequence: CASSPHLASGGNQPQHF. The DNA of the CDR3 is TGTGCCAGCAGTCCACACCTTGCTTCAGGGGGCAATCAGCCCCAGCATTTT.

This clonotype came up many times. This chain connects TRBV7-8 to TRBJ2-7; D unclear. Looked up from germline, CDR1 is SGHVS and CDR2 is FQNEAQ. The CDR3 has 13 residues. Trimming removed 6 bases from V and 1 base from J, with 10 bases in between. The CDR3 sequence is CASRAGSSYEQYF. The CDR3 bases are TGTGCCAGCAGAGCAGGTTCGTCCTACGAGCAGTACTTC.

This chain uses TRBV7-3 with TRBJ2-2, with 8 bases lining up with TRBD2. There are 17 residues in the CDR3. The V segment lost 2 bases and the J segment 5 bases; nucleotides outside the gene matches: 10. The germline gives CDR1 SGHTA, CDR2 FQGTGA. The CDR3 coding sequence is TGTGCCAGCAGCTTATCCCCTCCCTTAGCGGGAACCGGGGAGCTGTTTTTT. It codes for CASSLSPPLAGTGELFF.

This clonotype was recorded at least ten times. The gene calls are TRBV9 and TRBJ1-2, with a weak D call TRBD1 (5 bases). CDR3 length: 14 residues. Germline CDR1 and CDR2: SGDLS and YYNGEE. Trimming removed 2 bases from V and 4 bases from J, with 12 bases in between. The CDR3 DNA reads as TGTGCCAGCAGCGTTGGGGCCCATGGCTATGGCTACACCTTC. It encodes CASSVGAHGYGYTF.

This clonotype was observed at least ten times. This sequence joins TRBV12-3 or TRBV12-4 and TRBJ1-5, with D unclear. V shed 2 bases and J shed 7 bases, with 18 bases lying between them. The CDR3 totals 16 residues. The CDR3 loop reads CASSLSRRLGSQPQHF. The CDR3 nucleotides are TGTGCCAGCAGTTTATCGAGGCGATTGGGGAGCCAGCCCCAGCATTTT.

This clonotype appeared a single time. A much larger clonotype is one base distant, so this may be a read error. The V gene is TRBV11-2, the J gene TRBJ1-2, with 11 positions matching TRBD1. Looked up from germline, CDR1 is SGHAT and CDR2 is FQNNGV. The CDR3 is made up of 15 amino acids. After removal of 5 bases from V and 8 bases from J, the junction contained 10 bases not matched to a gene. CDR3 in DNA: TGTGCCAGCAGCCGGAGGGGACAGGGGGTAAAGGGCTACACCTTC. It yields the protein CASSRRGQGVKGYTF.

Only a few counts were recorded for this clonotype. The chain is built from TRBV7-6 and TRBJ2-7; possibly TRBD1 for D (6 bases). V lost 4 bases and J 7 bases, leaving 20 bases between the germline ends. Germline CDR1 reads SGHVS; CDR2 reads FNYEAQ. The CDR3 runs 15 residues. CDR3 protein: CASSSQMGAPDEQYF. The CDR3, as DNA: TGTGCCAGCAGCTCCCAGATGGGGGCCCCGGATGAGCAGTACTTC.

This clonotype has a count of ten or more. V usage is TRBV9 and J usage is TRBJ1-2; TRBD1 matches at 7 bases. The CDR3 totals 14 residues. Germline trimming cut 0 bases from V and 6 bases from J; bases unmatched to any gene: 5. Germline V lookup: CDR1 SGDLS, CDR2 YYNGEE. The CDR3, as DNA: TGTGCCAGCAGCGTAGGACAGGGAACGAATGGCTACACCTTC. Its protein product is CASSVGQGTNGYTF.

This clonotype was recorded once. This sequence joins TRBV27 and TRBJ1-6; TRBD1 might be the D (5 bases). Germline values: CDR1 MNHEY, CDR2 SMNVEV (reference sequence). Trimming shortened V by 0 bases and J by 12 bases, and 21 bases separated the two germline ends. This CDR3 is built from 17 residues. The CDR3 sequence: CASSLSLPGLGSKPLHF. The DNA for the CDR3 is TGTGCCAGCAGTTTATCGTTACCAGGGCTAGGGTCTAAACCCCTCCACTTT.

This chain links TRBV11-2 with TRBJ2-5; the D gene is possibly TRBD2 (6 bases). Germline CDR1 and CDR2: SGHAT and FQNNGV. The V and J ends lost 3 bases and 2 bases respectively, with 22 bases between them. This CDR3 is 18 amino acids long. The chain's CDR3 is CASSLRRVIGGSQETQYF. The CDR3, as DNA: TGTGCCAGCAGCTTGAGGAGGGTTATCGGGGGTTCGCAAGAGACCCAGTACTTC.

This clonotype was seen only once. The V and J genes are TRBV20-1 and TRBJ2-7, with D hard to call. From germline, CDR1 is DFQATT and CDR2 SNEGSKA (reference sequence). The CDR3 has 14 residues. V was trimmed by 3 bases and J by 3 bases, leaving 15 bases between them. The CDR3 region has the DNA TGCAGTGCTAGCGCAGTTAGCTTCGACTACGAGCAGTACTTC. This gives the protein CSASAVSFDYEQYF.

The chain couples TRBV12-3 or TRBV12-4 to TRBJ1-1; D call uncertain. The CDR3 totals 13 residues. V dropped 7 bases and J dropped 0 bases, with 9 bases sitting between them. The CDR3 sequence: CASTKGLNTEAFF. Written as DNA, the CDR3 is TGTGCCAGCACCAAAGGTTTGAACACTGAAGCTTTCTTT.

This clonotype was recorded many times. The CDR3 nucleotides read TGTGCCACCAGTGACGCCCTACAGGGTAGCTATGGCTACACCTTC. Its protein is CATSDALQGSYGYTF. The chain links TRBV24-1 to TRBJ1-2, with D maybe TRBD1 (6 bases). Trimming removed 4 bases from V and 4 bases from J, with 15 bases in between. Per the germline V gene, CDR1 is KGHDR and CDR2 is SFDVKD. The CDR3 spans 15 residues.

This sequence joins TRBV18 and TRBJ1-6, with TRBD1 identical over 9 bases. V shed 3 bases and J 7 bases; nucleotides not matched to a gene: 4. The CDR3 consists of 15 residues. Germline V gene lookup returns CDR1 KGHSH and CDR2 LQKENI. The CDR3 DNA sequence: TGTGCCAGCTCACCTTTCGGACAGGGGAATTCACCCCTCCACTTT. Residues: CASSPFGQGNSPLHF. The whole variable domain, remainder taken from reference TRBV18 and TRBJ1-6, is NAGVMQNPRHLVRRRGQEARLRCSPMKGHSHVYWYRQLPEEGLKFMVYLQKENIIDESGMPKERFSAEFPKEGPSILRIQQVVRGDSAAYFCASSPFGQGNSPLHFGNGTRLTVT.

This clonotype occurred a few times. This chain joins TRBV19 and TRBJ1-2; D may be TRBD1 (6 bases). CDR3 size: 16 residues. Germline values: CDR1 LNHDA, CDR2 SQIVND (reference sequence). Trimming removed 1 base at V and 5 bases at J, with 17 bases between. Here the CDR3 reads CASSIATRTDVYGYTF. CDR3 coding DNA: TGTGCCAGTAGTATAGCCACCCGGACAGATGTGTATGGCTACACCTTC. Full variable domain (rest looked up from reference TRBV19 and TRBJ1-2): DGGITQSPKYLFRKEGQNVTLSCEQNLNHDAMYWYRQDPGQGLRLIYYSQIVNDFQKGDIAEGYSVSREKKESFPLTVTSAQKNPTAFYLCASSIATRTDVYGYTFGSGTRLTVV.

This clonotype came up many times. This chain connects TRBV11-2 to TRBJ2-7, with 12 bases that match TRBD2. The CDR3 consists of 14 residues. Germline V lookup: CDR1 SGHAT, CDR2 FQNNGV. V shed 4 bases, J shed 7 bases, and the junction held 5 bases outside the gene matches. CDR3 amino acids: CASSSTSGGSEQYF. CDR3 sequence (DNA): TGTGCCAGCAGCTCGACTAGCGGGGGTTCGGAGCAGTACTTC.